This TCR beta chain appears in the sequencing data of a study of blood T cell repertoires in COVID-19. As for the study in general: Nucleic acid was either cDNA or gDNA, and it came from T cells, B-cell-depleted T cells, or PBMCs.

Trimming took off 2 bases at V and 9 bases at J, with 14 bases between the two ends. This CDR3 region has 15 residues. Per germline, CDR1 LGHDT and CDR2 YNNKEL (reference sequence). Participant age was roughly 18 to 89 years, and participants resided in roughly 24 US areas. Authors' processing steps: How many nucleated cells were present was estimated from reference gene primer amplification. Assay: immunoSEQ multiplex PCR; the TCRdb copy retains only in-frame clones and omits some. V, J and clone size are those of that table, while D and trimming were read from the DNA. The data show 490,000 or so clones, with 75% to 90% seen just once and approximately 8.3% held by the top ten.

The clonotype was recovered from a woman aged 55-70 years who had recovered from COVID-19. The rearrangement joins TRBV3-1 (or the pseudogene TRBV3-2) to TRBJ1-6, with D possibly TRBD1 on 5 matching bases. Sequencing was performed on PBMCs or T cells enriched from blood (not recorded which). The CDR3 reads CASSQSFLQGSPLHF. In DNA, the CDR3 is TGTGCCAGCAGCCAATCGTTCCTCCAGGGTTCACCCCTCCACTTT.